This entry lists 13 T cell receptor beta chains sequenced from one sample in a study of T-cell reconstitution after alpha-beta-depleted transplantation in children listed by TCRdb under 2016. Per the publication, the treatment or condition label means: allogeneic hematopoietic cell transplantation with graft depleted of TCRalphabeta T cells and CD19 B cells. Libraries were made using PCR. The data were produced on an Illumina HiSeq 2500. TCR library preparation used molecular barcoding, with unique molecular identifiers applied to normalize quantification of the TCRbeta repertoire. TCRdb reworked the public reads: Q25 trimming with fastp, MiXCR clone assembly, productive beta chains retained. Each CDR3 protein appears once, grouped with its most common genes and DNA. The sample table holds approximately 350,000 distinct CDR3 sequences, of which around 16% were seen once. The ten largest make up about 41% of the sample.

The input for sequencing was PBMCs, mostly from graft donor cells, taken 360 days after TCRalphabeta/CD19-depleted stem cell transplant. The receptors originated from a male patient aged 2-9 years who had a stem cell transplant for acute lymphoblastic leukemia, so the T cells may come from the graft donor.

This clonotype was observed many times. The chain is built from TRBV7-8 and TRBJ2-7, with 7 nucleotides matching TRBD2. Germline CDR1 reads SGHVS; CDR2 reads FQNEAQ. This CDR3 comprises 18 residues. J gave up 1 base and V 5 bases, and 17 bases lay outside the gene matches. The CDR3 DNA reads as TGTGCCAGCAGCCTCTCGTCTCTAGCGGAGCCCTTATCCTACGAGCAGTACTTC. Translating it yields CASSLSSLAEPLSYEQYF.

The genes are TRBV20-1 and TRBJ2-1, with D perhaps TRBD2 (6 bases). The CDR3 spans 16 residues. Germline CDR1 DFQATT, CDR2 SNEGSKA (reference sequence). Deletions cut 3 bases from V and 5 bases from J, with 20 bases between. DNA for the CDR3: TGCAGTGCTAGTTTACCTTGGGCTAGCGTAAACAATGAGCAGTTCTTC. Its protein is CSASLPWASVNNEQFF.

This clonotype was counted between two and nine times. This chain uses TRBV27 with TRBJ2-1; 11 bases match TRBD2. This CDR3 is built from 15 residues. V shed 6 bases and J 3 bases; nucleotides not matched to a gene: 4. Germline V lookup: CDR1 MNHEY, CDR2 SMNVEV (reference sequence). The DNA for the CDR3 is TGTGCCAGCAGACTCGGGACTAGCGGCTACAATGAGCAGTTCTTC. Translating it yields CASRLGTSGYNEQFF.

The chain carries TRBV27 and TRBJ2-4; D unresolved. Germline CDR1 reads MNHEY; CDR2 reads SMNVEV (reference sequence). The length of the CDR3 is 17 residues. Trimming removed 4 bases from V and 4 bases from J, with 20 bases in between. The CDR3 DNA sequence: TGTGCCAGCAGTTCCTCCACACCCGACACCAGAAAAAACATTCAGTACTTC. Amino acids: CASSSSTPDTRKNIQYF.

The chain joins TRBV27 to TRBJ2-7; D is unclear. V lost 5 bases and J 8 bases, leaving 19 bases between the germline ends. Per germline, CDR1 MNHEY and CDR2 SMNVEV (reference sequence). The CDR3 consists of 14 residues. The CDR3 sequence: CASSPPSVGGKQYF. The CDR3 DNA is TGTGCCAGCAGTCCACCTTCCGTGGGTGGTAAGCAGTACTTC.

The chain recombines TRBV9 with TRBJ1-1; no definite D call. The length of the CDR3 is 14 residues. V shed 2 bases and J shed 0 bases, with 8 bases lying between them. Per the germline V gene, CDR1 is SGDLS and CDR2 is YYNGEE. CDR3 loop: CASSVATMNTEAFF. DNA for the CDR3: TGTGCCAGCAGCGTCGCCACGATGAACACTGAAGCTTTCTTT.

At least ten counts were recorded for this clonotype. The chain is built from TRBV29-1 and TRBJ1-5; the D gene is possibly TRBD1 (5 bases). V lost 7 bases and J lost 1, with 11 bases in between. The CDR3 covers 13 residues. Germline lookup yields CDR1 SQVTM and CDR2 ANQGSEA. The CDR3 here is CSARRDSNQPQHF. CDR3 in DNA: TGCAGCGCCCGGCGGGACAGCAATCAGCCCCAGCATTTT.

V gene TRBV28 combines with J gene TRBJ2-5; 7 nucleotides match TRBD2. V trimming: 3 bases; J trimming: 4 bases; junction bases outside the gene matches: 5. Per the germline V gene, CDR1 is MDHEN and CDR2 is SYDVKM. The CDR3 extends over 14 amino acids. CDR3 loop: CASSFGGTVETQYF. DNA for the CDR3: TGTGCCAGCAGTTTCGGGGGGACGGTAGAGACCCAGTACTTC.

This clonotype came up a few times. This chain joins TRBV4-1 and TRBJ2-7; D possibly corresponds to TRBD2 (5 bases). CDR1 is MGHRA and CDR2 is YSYEKL in the germline V gene. The CDR3 consists of 16 residues. Trimming removed 1 base at V and 4 bases at J, with 17 bases between. The CDR3 sequence is CASSQGEVRVGYEQYF. CDR3 nucleotides: TGCGCCAGCAGCCAAGGCGAAGTGAGGGTCGGATACGAGCAGTACTTC.

This chain uses TRBV20-1 with TRBJ1-5, with D unclear. Trimming pared 3 bases from V and 4 bases from J, leaving 4 bases between. The length of the CDR3 is 11 residues. Germline lookup yields CDR1 DFQATT and CDR2 SNEGSKA (reference sequence). DNA for the CDR3: TGCAGTGCTAGTGTGAATCAGCCCCAGCATTTT. Translation gives CSASVNQPQHF.

This clonotype was seen repeatedly, ten times or more. The chain employs TRBV18 and TRBJ2-2; D gene unclear. Trimming removed 4 bases at V and 4 bases at J, with 4 bases between. Germline V CDR1 and CDR2: KGHSH, LQKENI. CDR3 length: 12 residues. CDR3 DNA: TGTGCCAGCTCACGAAGCACCGGGGAGCTGTTTTTT. This translates into CASSRSTGELFF.

This clonotype was detected many times. The chain links TRBV28 to TRBJ2-2, with D tentatively TRBD2 (5 bases). CDR1 and CDR2 (germline): MDHEN, SYDVKM. The CDR3 runs 16 residues. The V gene lost 5 bases and the J gene lost 6 bases, with 19 bases spanning the gap. CDR3 sequence reads: CASSPQGLPLAGELFF. CDR3 DNA: TGTGCCAGCAGTCCCCAAGGACTCCCGTTAGCCGGGGAGCTGTTTTTT.

This clonotype turned up a few times. The chain employs TRBV20-1 and TRBJ2-7; no reliable D call. The CDR3 contains 12 residues. The V gene's germline CDR1 is DFQATT and CDR2 SNEGSKA (reference sequence). The ends were cut back, 0 bases at V and 2 bases at J, with 5 bases in the middle. CDR3 in amino acids: CSARDEPYEQYF. DNA of the CDR3: TGCAGTGCTAGAGATGAACCCTACGAGCAGTACTTC.